Listed below are T cell receptor beta chains from one sample, sequenced in a study of shared clonotypes between healthy human individuals. The protocol was immunoSEQ multiplex PCR, while the TCRdb copy is restricted to in-frame clones and leaves out a portion. The sample records roughly 1,100,000 clones, about 70% being singletons. What was sequenced was memory CD4+ T cells sorted from blood. These receptors were taken from a man aged 18-30 years in good health. The CDR3 runs from the conserved cysteine through the conserved F or W. The D gene is left open where the match is weak. Some rows mark clone size as missing; the rest say once, few, many or name a class of expanded clone.

cdr3_aa: CSVAHSDEQYF
cdr3_nt: TGCAGCGTCGCTCACAGCGACGAGCAGTACTTC
d_call: NA
clone_size: NA
j_call: TRBJ2-7
v_call: TRBV29-1

cdr3_aa: CASSPVGERGELFF
cdr3_nt: TGTGCCAGCAGCCCGGTGGGAGAGCGGGGGGAGCTGTTTTTT
d_call: NA
clone_size: NA
j_call: TRBJ2-2
v_call: TRBV5-4

cdr3_aa: CASSEADNYGYTF
cdr3_nt: TGCGCCAGCAGTGAGGCTGATAACTATGGCTACACCTTC
d_call: NA
clone_size: NA
j_call: TRBJ1-2
v_call: TRBV10-2

cdr3_aa: CAIGEGASNQPQHF
cdr3_nt: TGTGCCATCGGGGAGGGGGCAAGCAATCAGCCCCAGCATTTT
d_call: TRBD1
clone_size: once
j_call: TRBJ1-5
v_call: TRBV6-4

cdr3_aa: CASSPPTTATNTGELFF
cdr3_nt: TGTGCCAGCTCACCACCGACGACGGCAACGAACACCGGGGAGCTGTTTTTT
d_call: NA
clone_size: NA
j_call: TRBJ2-2
v_call: TRBV18

cdr3_aa: CASSQQQGEAETQYF
cdr3_nt: TGCGCCAGCAGCCAGCAACAAGGGGAGGCAGAGACCCAGTACTTC
d_call: NA
clone_size: NA
j_call: TRBJ2-5
v_call: TRBV4-1

cdr3_aa: CASSLGDGLSYEQYF
cdr3_nt: TGTGCCAGCAGTCTAGGGGACGGCCTATCCTACGAGCAGTACTTC
d_call: NA
clone_size: NA
j_call: TRBJ2-7
v_call: TRBV28

cdr3_aa: CASSIPGTSFNEQFF
cdr3_nt: TGTGCCAGTAGTATACCCGGGACTAGCTTCAATGAGCAGTTCTTC
d_call: TRBD2
clone_size: NA
j_call: TRBJ2-1
v_call: TRBV19

cdr3_aa: CASSRTGFGTEAFF
cdr3_nt: TGTGCCAGCTCTCGGACAGGTTTTGGCACTGAAGCTTTCTTT
d_call: TRBD1
clone_size: few
j_call: TRBJ1-1
v_call: TRBV18

cdr3_aa: CASSSWERDSNQPQHF
cdr3_nt: TGTGCCAGTAGTTCCTGGGAGAGAGATAGCAATCAGCCCCAGCATTTT
d_call: NA
clone_size: NA
j_call: TRBJ1-5
v_call: TRBV19

cdr3_aa: CASSLALGARGYF
cdr3_nt: TGTGCCAGCAGCTTAGCCCTGGGTGCCCGAGGGTATTTT
d_call: NA
clone_size: once
j_call: TRBJ2-3
v_call: TRBV7-9

cdr3_aa: CASRNPGQGTPGYTF
cdr3_nt: TGTGCCAGCAGAAATCCGGGACAGGGGACCCCTGGCTACACCTTC
d_call: TRBD1
clone_size: NA
j_call: TRBJ1-2
v_call: TRBV27

cdr3_aa: CASSYLTGTGTTTNEKLFF
cdr3_nt: TGCGCCAGCAGCTACCTTACCGGGACAGGGACGACAACTAATGAAAAACTGTTTTTT
d_call: TRBD1
clone_size: NA
j_call: TRBJ1-4
v_call: TRBV5-1

cdr3_aa: CASSQDISGSFYEQYF
cdr3_nt: TGCGCCAGCAGCCAAGATATAAGCGGGAGTTTCTACGAGCAGTACTTC
d_call: TRBD2
clone_size: few
j_call: TRBJ2-7
v_call: TRBV4-3

cdr3_aa: CASSLAGGPTGELFF
cdr3_nt: TGTGCCAGCAGTTTAGCGGGGGGGCCCACCGGGGAGCTGTTTTTT
d_call: TRBD2
clone_size: few
j_call: TRBJ2-2
v_call: TRBV28

cdr3_aa: CASRPRGGYTF
cdr3_nt: TGTGCCAGCAGGCCTAGAGGGGGCTACACCTTC
d_call: NA
clone_size: NA
j_call: TRBJ1-2
v_call: TRBV2

cdr3_aa: CASSLVGDRETQYF
cdr3_nt: TGTGCCAGCAGCTTGGTGGGGGATCGGGAGACCCAGTACTTC
d_call: NA
clone_size: NA
j_call: TRBJ2-5
v_call: TRBV7-2

cdr3_aa: CASSQRAPGTYNEQFF
cdr3_nt: TGCGCCAGCAGTCAGAGGGCCCCTGGGACCTACAATGAGCAGTTCTTC
d_call: NA
clone_size: NA
j_call: TRBJ2-1
v_call: TRBV10-1

cdr3_aa: CASSRKDARNTEAFF
cdr3_nt: TGTGCCAGCTCAAGGAAGGACGCCAGGAACACTGAAGCTTTCTTT
d_call: NA
clone_size: few
j_call: TRBJ1-1
v_call: TRBV18

cdr3_aa: CASSPRETQYF
cdr3_nt: TGTGCCAGCTCACCTCGGGAGACCCAGTACTTC
d_call: NA
clone_size: NA
j_call: TRBJ2-5
v_call: TRBV18

cdr3_aa: CASSLGSGTGGYTF
cdr3_nt: TGTGCCAGCAGTTTAGGGTCAGGGACTGGAGGCTACACCTTC
d_call: NA
clone_size: NA
j_call: TRBJ1-2
v_call: TRBV28

cdr3_aa: CASSLGDRDTGELFF
cdr3_nt: TGCGCCAGCAGCTTGGGCGACAGGGACACCGGGGAGCTGTTTTTT
d_call: TRBD1
clone_size: NA
j_call: TRBJ2-2
v_call: TRBV5-1

cdr3_aa: CASSRGFEQYF
cdr3_nt: TGTGCCAGCAGTAGGGGGTTCGAGCAGTACTTC
d_call: NA
clone_size: many
j_call: TRBJ2-7
v_call: TRBV25-1

cdr3_aa: CAWSPTSREQYF
cdr3_nt: TGTGCCTGGAGTCCGACTAGCCGCGAGCAGTACTTC
d_call: TRBD2
clone_size: NA
j_call: TRBJ2-7
v_call: TRBV30

cdr3_aa: CASSRAGLAGVETQYF
cdr3_nt: TGTGCCAGCAGCCGTGCAGGACTAGCGGGAGTTGAGACCCAGTACTTC
d_call: TRBD2
clone_size: NA
j_call: TRBJ2-5
v_call: TRBV7-9

cdr3_aa: CASSLEGASTDTQYF
cdr3_nt: TGCGCCAGCAGCTTGGAAGGGGCTAGCACAGATACGCAGTATTTT
d_call: NA
clone_size: NA
j_call: TRBJ2-3
v_call: TRBV5-1

cdr3_aa: CASSPPNRGLGEQYF
cdr3_nt: TGTGCCAGCTCACCACCGAACAGGGGGCTTGGCGAGCAGTACTTC
d_call: TRBD1
clone_size: NA
j_call: TRBJ2-7
v_call: TRBV18

cdr3_aa: CAFRRDSNQPQHF
cdr3_nt: TGTGCCTTCCGCCGGGACAGCAATCAGCCCCAGCATTTT
d_call: NA
clone_size: NA
j_call: TRBJ1-5
v_call: TRBV30